Given below is one T cell receptor (beta chain) in context. The antigen remains unidentified. This entry comes from a study of T cells in localized non-small cell lung cancer. V trimming: 5 bases; J trimming: 3 bases; junction bases outside the gene matches: 2. The germline CDR1 and CDR2 sequences are MNHEY and SVGAGI. The length of the CDR3 is 13 residues. Study-wide points: Longer overall survival was associated with a higher density of T cells in the blood. Within adjacent lung there appeared a median 57 of the top 100 tumor clones. One tumor region alone was sequenced, and heterogeneity therefore remains possible. Highest T cell clonality was seen in uninvolved adjacent lung, surpassing that measured in tumor.

Profiling relied on immunoSEQ multiplex PCR, and the TCRdb table lists in-frame clones only, not all of them. The data hold around 26,000 clones, with 85% to 95% observed a single time. This receptor was identified in a female donor over 55 with stage II squamous cell lung carcinoma. Sequenced here: peripheral blood, sampled before any cancer treatment. The chain links TRBV6-5 to TRBJ2-3, with 7 bases aligning to TRBD1. This CDR3 reads CASSNRGTDTQYF. CDR3 coding DNA: TGTGCCAGCAGTAACAGGGGTACAGATACGCAGTATTTT.